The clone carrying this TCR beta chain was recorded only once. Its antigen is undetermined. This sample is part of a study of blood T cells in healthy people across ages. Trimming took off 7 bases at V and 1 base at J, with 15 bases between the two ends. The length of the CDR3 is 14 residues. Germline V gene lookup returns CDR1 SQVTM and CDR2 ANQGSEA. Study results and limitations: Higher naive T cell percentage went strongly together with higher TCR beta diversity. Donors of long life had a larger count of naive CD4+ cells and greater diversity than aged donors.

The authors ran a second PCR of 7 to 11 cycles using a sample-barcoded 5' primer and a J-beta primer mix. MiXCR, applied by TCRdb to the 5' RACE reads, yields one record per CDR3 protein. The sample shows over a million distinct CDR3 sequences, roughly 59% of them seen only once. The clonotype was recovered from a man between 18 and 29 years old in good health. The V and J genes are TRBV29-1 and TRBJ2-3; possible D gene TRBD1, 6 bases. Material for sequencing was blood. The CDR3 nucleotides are TGCAGCGCCACGACAGGTTGGGGCACAGATACGCAGTATTTT. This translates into CSATTGWGTDTQYF.